This is a list of T cell receptor beta chains from one sample in a study of T cell repertoires in cytomegalovirus infection. TCRdb reanalysed the reads using MiXCR and keeps one entry per CDR3 protein. This sample yields approximately 350,000 distinct CDR3 sequences, of which roughly 36% are seen a single time; 13% belongs to the top ten. These TCRs' antigens remain unknown. Material: cultured PBMCs, obtained from culture after CMV antigen stimulation. These receptors were taken from a human donor in good health (CMV status not recorded). Some clones in this sample may be carry-over from other donors' samples. CDR3s include the opening cysteine and the closing phenylalanine or tryptophan. Each record gives: J gene, V gene, clone size, D gene, CDR3 length, CDR3 DNA, CDR3 protein. D genes are given only for firm matches. Size values are once, few and many counts, or a class for expanded clones, and some rows have none.

J gene: TRBJ2-1; V gene: TRBV12-3/TRBV12-4; clone size: -; D gene: TRBD2; CDR3 length: 13; CDR3 DNA: TGTGCCACCAGACTAGCCACCTACAATGAGCAGTTCTTC; CDR3 protein: CATRLATYNEQFF
J gene: TRBJ2-3; V gene: TRBV5-1; clone size: few; D gene: TRBD2; CDR3 length: 17; CDR3 DNA: TGCGCCAGCAGCTGGAGGGGACTAGCGGAGAGCACAGATACGCAGTATTTT; CDR3 protein: CASSWRGLAESTDTQYF
J gene: TRBJ2-7; V gene: TRBV19; clone size: -; D gene: -; CDR3 length: 15; CDR3 DNA: TGTGCCAGTAGTATAGTCGGAGGGACAGCCTACGAGCAGTACTTC; CDR3 protein: CASSIVGGTAYEQYF
J gene: TRBJ1-1; V gene: TRBV6-2/TRBV6-3; clone size: few; D gene: -; CDR3 length: 14; CDR3 DNA: TGTGCCAGCAGTAGACAGACCTCGGGGACTGAAGCTTTCTTT; CDR3 protein: CASSRQTSGTEAFF
J gene: TRBJ2-1; V gene: TRBV7-2; clone size: -; D gene: TRBD2; CDR3 length: 14; CDR3 DNA: TGTGCCAGCAGCCCGGGACTAGCGTTCAATGAGCAGTTCTTC; CDR3 protein: CASSPGLAFNEQFF
J gene: TRBJ2-3; V gene: TRBV7-2; clone size: -; D gene: -; CDR3 length: 12; CDR3 DNA: TGTGCCAGCAGCACCAGGGGAGATACGCAGTATTTT; CDR3 protein: CASSTRGDTQYF
J gene: TRBJ2-2; V gene: TRBV6-5; clone size: -; D gene: -; CDR3 length: 14; CDR3 DNA: TGTGCCAGCAGTTACCCAGGGATCGGCGGGGAGCTGTTTTTT; CDR3 protein: CASSYPGIGGELFF
J gene: TRBJ1-2; V gene: TRBV7-2; clone size: few; D gene: -; CDR3 length: 14; CDR3 DNA: TGTGCCAGCAGCTTATGGGGGGGGAACTATGGCTACACCTTC; CDR3 protein: CASSLWGGNYGYTF
J gene: TRBJ1-2; V gene: TRBV7-2; clone size: -; D gene: -; CDR3 length: 16; CDR3 DNA: TGTGCCAGCAGCTTAGTTAGTATAACAGACGGATATGGCTACACCTTC; CDR3 protein: CASSLVSITDGYGYTF
J gene: TRBJ2-1; V gene: TRBV7-6; clone size: few; D gene: TRBD2; CDR3 length: 15; CDR3 DNA: TGTGCCAGCAGCTTATTAGCGGGTGGAGGGGATGAGCAGTTCTTC; CDR3 protein: CASSLLAGGGDEQFF
J gene: TRBJ1-2; V gene: TRBV6-1; clone size: few; D gene: TRBD1; CDR3 length: 16; CDR3 DNA: TGTGCCAGCAGTGGTGGGACAGGGTTTCGTAGGGATGGCTACACCTTC; CDR3 protein: CASSGGTGFRRDGYTF
J gene: TRBJ2-5; V gene: TRBV15; clone size: -; D gene: -; CDR3 length: 15; CDR3 DNA: TGTGCCACCAGCAGAGCCGGGAGTGGGCTAGAGACCCAGTACTTC; CDR3 protein: CATSRAGSGLETQYF
J gene: TRBJ2-7; V gene: TRBV6-8; clone size: -; D gene: TRBD2; CDR3 length: 15; CDR3 DNA: TGTGCCAGCAGTTACTCACTAGCGGGAGCCTACGAGCAGTACTTC; CDR3 protein: CASSYSLAGAYEQYF
J gene: TRBJ2-5; V gene: TRBV29-1; clone size: -; D gene: TRBD1; CDR3 length: 13; CDR3 DNA: TGCAGCGTTGGTGGGACAGGGGGCGAGACCCAGTACTTC; CDR3 protein: CSVGGTGGETQYF
J gene: TRBJ2-3; V gene: TRBV6-2/TRBV6-3; clone size: once; D gene: TRBD2; CDR3 length: 17; CDR3 DNA: TGTGCCAGCAGTTACTCCCTAGCGGGAGGGCCGGCAGATACGCAGTATTTT; CDR3 protein: CASSYSLAGGPADTQYF
J gene: TRBJ1-2; V gene: TRBV15; clone size: -; D gene: TRBD1; CDR3 length: 13; CDR3 DNA: TGTGCCACCAGCAGGGGACAGGGTGATGGCTACACCTTC; CDR3 protein: CATSRGQGDGYTF
J gene: TRBJ2-5; V gene: TRBV20-1; clone size: few; D gene: TRBD2; CDR3 length: 14; CDR3 DNA: TGCAGTGCTACAAGCGGGAGTGGGGGAGAGACCCAGTACTTC; CDR3 protein: CSATSGSGGETQYF
J gene: TRBJ2-1; V gene: TRBV11-2; clone size: many; D gene: TRBD2; CDR3 length: 16; CDR3 DNA: TGTGCCAGCAGCTCCGCGACTAGCGGGGGATACAATGAGCAGTTCTTC; CDR3 protein: CASSSATSGGYNEQFF
J gene: TRBJ2-2; V gene: TRBV12-3/TRBV12-4; clone size: -; D gene: -; CDR3 length: 13; CDR3 DNA: TGTGCCAGCAGGGGAGATGGTACCGGGGAGCTGTTTTTT; CDR3 protein: CASRGDGTGELFF
J gene: TRBJ2-7; V gene: TRBV6-2/TRBV6-3; clone size: -; D gene: TRBD1; CDR3 length: 15; CDR3 DNA: TGTGCCAGCAGCCGGACAGGGAGAAACCCCTACGAGCAGTACTTC; CDR3 protein: CASSRTGRNPYEQYF
J gene: TRBJ2-2; V gene: TRBV27; clone size: -; D gene: TRBD2; CDR3 length: 17; CDR3 DNA: TGTGCCAGCAGTTTAACGCCCCTAGCGGGGGACGCCGGGGAGCTGTTTTTT; CDR3 protein: CASSLTPLAGDAGELFF
J gene: TRBJ2-5; V gene: TRBV29-1; clone size: -; D gene: TRBD2; CDR3 length: 13; CDR3 DNA: TGCAGCGCCGCGACTAGCAACCAAGAGACCCAGTACTTC; CDR3 protein: CSAATSNQETQYF
J gene: TRBJ2-3; V gene: TRBV18; clone size: once; D gene: -; CDR3 length: 18; CDR3 DNA: TGTGCCAGCTCATCGCTAGCTAGTTCCACCGTCCCCACAGATACGCAGTATTTT; CDR3 protein: CASSSLASSTVPTDTQYF
J gene: TRBJ2-5; V gene: TRBV5-6; clone size: few; D gene: TRBD1; CDR3 length: 15; CDR3 DNA: TGTGCCAGCAGCTCTAGGCTCGACAGGGCGGAGACCCAGTACTTC; CDR3 protein: CASSSRLDRAETQYF
J gene: TRBJ2-2; V gene: TRBV7-9; clone size: -; D gene: TRBD1; CDR3 length: 17; CDR3 DNA: TGTGCCAGCAGCTTAAATCCCTGGACAGGAGACACCGGGGAGCTGTTTTTT; CDR3 protein: CASSLNPWTGDTGELFF
J gene: TRBJ1-6; V gene: TRBV12-3/TRBV12-4; clone size: -; D gene: -; CDR3 length: 13; CDR3 DNA: TGTGCCAGCAGTTTACGGGCAAATTCACCCCTCCACTTT; CDR3 protein: CASSLRANSPLHF
J gene: TRBJ1-2; V gene: TRBV7-9; clone size: -; D gene: -; CDR3 length: 13; CDR3 DNA: TGTGCCAGCAGCGTACAGGGCGGGAATGGCTACACCTTC; CDR3 protein: CASSVQGGNGYTF
J gene: TRBJ2-4; V gene: TRBV11-2; clone size: -; D gene: -; CDR3 length: 23; CDR3 DNA: TGTGCCAGCAGCTTAGAGTCGATAGCAACCGCCCATCCTTCTTATCCGGCCAAAAACATTCAGTACTTC; CDR3 protein: CASSLESIATAHPSYPAKNIQYF
J gene: TRBJ1-2; V gene: TRBV25-1; clone size: -; D gene: -; CDR3 length: 17; CDR3 DNA: TGTGCCAGCGGGGAGATCGGCACCCGTTCGCTAGTGAATGGCTACACCTTC; CDR3 protein: CASGEIGTRSLVNGYTF
J gene: TRBJ1-3; V gene: TRBV11-2; clone size: once; D gene: -; CDR3 length: 16; CDR3 DNA: TGTGCCAGCAGCTTAATCGGGGGCTTCTCAGGAAACACCATATATTTT; CDR3 protein: CASSLIGGFSGNTIYF
J gene: TRBJ2-1; V gene: TRBV7-2; clone size: -; D gene: TRBD2; CDR3 length: 14; CDR3 DNA: TGTGCCAGCAGCTGGACTAGCGGGAACAATGAGCAGTTCTTC; CDR3 protein: CASSWTSGNNEQFF
J gene: TRBJ1-2; V gene: TRBV20-1; clone size: many; D gene: -; CDR3 length: 13; CDR3 DNA: TGCAGTGCTAGCCGGCAGAAGTACTATGGCTACACCTTC; CDR3 protein: CSASRQKYYGYTF
J gene: TRBJ2-1; V gene: TRBV6-2/TRBV6-3; clone size: few; D gene: TRBD2; CDR3 length: 15; CDR3 DNA: TGTGCCAGCAGAGTAGCGGGAGGGCCCCATAATGAGCAGTTCTTC; CDR3 protein: CASRVAGGPHNEQFF
J gene: TRBJ1-2; V gene: TRBV6-5; clone size: -; D gene: -; CDR3 length: 19; CDR3 DNA: TGTGCCAGCAGTTACTCCCTGGGTGTGTTGGGGGGCCGTAACTATGGCTACACCTTC; CDR3 protein: CASSYSLGVLGGRNYGYTF
J gene: TRBJ2-2; V gene: TRBV4-1; clone size: -; D gene: TRBD2; CDR3 length: 16; CDR3 DNA: TGCGCCAGCAGCCACGCCGGGACTAGGAATACCGGGGAGCTGTTTTTT; CDR3 protein: CASSHAGTRNTGELFF
J gene: TRBJ2-3; V gene: TRBV11-2; clone size: -; D gene: -; CDR3 length: 13; CDR3 DNA: TGTGCCAGCAGCCCAAGAGAGCGGGATACGCAGTATTTT; CDR3 protein: CASSPRERDTQYF
J gene: TRBJ1-5; V gene: TRBV7-4; clone size: -; D gene: TRBD1; CDR3 length: 17; CDR3 DNA: TGTGCCAGCAGCCCTATGGGGACAGGGGGTTCGTGGCAGCCCCAGCATTTT; CDR3 protein: CASSPMGTGGSWQPQHF
J gene: TRBJ2-1; V gene: TRBV27; clone size: -; D gene: TRBD2; CDR3 length: 18; CDR3 DNA: TGTGCCAGCAGTTTACGGGCTAGCGGGACTCTTATAACGAATGAGCAGTTCTTC; CDR3 protein: CASSLRASGTLITNEQFF
J gene: TRBJ1-6; V gene: TRBV2; clone size: -; D gene: -; CDR3 length: 13; CDR3 DNA: TGTGCCAGCAGTGAAAGGGGGGTCTCACCCCTCCACTTT; CDR3 protein: CASSERGVSPLHF
J gene: TRBJ1-6; V gene: TRBV12-3/TRBV12-4; clone size: -; D gene: -; CDR3 length: 15; CDR3 DNA: TGTGCCAGCAGTTTGCACAGCGGGGTTGAATCACCCCTCCACTTT; CDR3 protein: CASSLHSGVESPLHF
J gene: TRBJ1-1; V gene: TRBV7-6; clone size: many; D gene: -; CDR3 length: 16; CDR3 DNA: TGTGCCAGCAGCTTAGTTGGCCCCACCGGCAACACTGAAGCTTTCTTT; CDR3 protein: CASSLVGPTGNTEAFF
J gene: TRBJ1-4; V gene: TRBV27; clone size: -; D gene: -; CDR3 length: 14; CDR3 DNA: TGTGCCAGCAGCTCACCTAAGGTTAATGAAAAACTGTTTTTT; CDR3 protein: CASSSPKVNEKLFF
J gene: TRBJ2-7; V gene: TRBV6-5; clone size: -; D gene: TRBD1; CDR3 length: 15; CDR3 DNA: TGTGCCAGCAGTTACCGGGACAGGGACTCCTACGAGCAGTACTTC; CDR3 protein: CASSYRDRDSYEQYF